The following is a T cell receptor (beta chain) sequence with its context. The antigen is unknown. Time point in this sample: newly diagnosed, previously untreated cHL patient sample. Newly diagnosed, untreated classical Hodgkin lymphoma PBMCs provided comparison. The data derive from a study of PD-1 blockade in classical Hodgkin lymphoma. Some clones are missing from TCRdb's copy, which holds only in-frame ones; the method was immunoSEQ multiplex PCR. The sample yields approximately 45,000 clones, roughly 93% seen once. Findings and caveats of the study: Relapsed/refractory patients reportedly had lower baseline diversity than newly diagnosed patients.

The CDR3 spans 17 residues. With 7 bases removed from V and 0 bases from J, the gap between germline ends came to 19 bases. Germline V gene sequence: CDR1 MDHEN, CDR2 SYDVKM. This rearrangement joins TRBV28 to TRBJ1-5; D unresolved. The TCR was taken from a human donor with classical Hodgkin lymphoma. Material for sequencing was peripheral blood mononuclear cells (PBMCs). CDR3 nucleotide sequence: TGTGCCAGCACCAATCGGCCAGGAAGTGGTAGCAATCAGCCCCAGCATTTT. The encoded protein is CASTNRPGSGSNQPQHF.